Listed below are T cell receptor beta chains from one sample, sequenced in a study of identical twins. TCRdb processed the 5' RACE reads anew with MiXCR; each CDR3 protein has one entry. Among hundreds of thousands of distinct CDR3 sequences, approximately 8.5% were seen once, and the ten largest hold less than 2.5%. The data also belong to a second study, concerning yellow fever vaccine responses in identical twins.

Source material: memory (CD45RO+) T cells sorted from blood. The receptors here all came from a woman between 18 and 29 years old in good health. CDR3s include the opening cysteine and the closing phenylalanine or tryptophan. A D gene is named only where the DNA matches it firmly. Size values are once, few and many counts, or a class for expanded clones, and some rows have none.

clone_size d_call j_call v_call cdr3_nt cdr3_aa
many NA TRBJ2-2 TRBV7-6 TGTGCCAGCAGCTTACGAGGACTCACCGGGGAGCTGTTTTTT CASSLRGLTGELFF
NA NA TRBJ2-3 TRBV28 TGTGCCAGCAGCCTTAACCCCGGGAGAGGGGATGCAGATACGCAGTATTTT CASSLNPGRGDADTQYF
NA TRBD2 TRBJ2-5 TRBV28 TGTGCCAGCAGGAATGCCCCAACAAGGGCTAGCGGGCAAGAGACCCAGTACTTC CASRNAPTRASGQETQYF
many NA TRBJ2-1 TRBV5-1 TGCGCCAGCAGCTTGGTGGTAGGGGCGTCCTACAATGAGCAGTTCTTC CASSLVVGASYNEQFF
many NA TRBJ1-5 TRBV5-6 TGTGCCAGCAGTCGACGGTCGGGGGCGCCGAGCAATCAGCCCCAGCATTTT CASSRRSGAPSNQPQHF
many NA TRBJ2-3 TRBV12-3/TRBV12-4 TGTGCCAGCAGTTTAGAGGGGGGCCCGAACACAGATACGCAGTATTTT CASSLEGGPNTDTQYF
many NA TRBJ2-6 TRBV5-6 TGTGCCAGCAGCGGGGGACCGATGTCTGGGGCCAACGTCCTGACTTTC CASSGGPMSGANVLTF
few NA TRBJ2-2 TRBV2 TGTGCCAGCAGGCACAGTGGGTCCATCACCGGGGAGCTGTTTTTT CASRHSGSITGELFF
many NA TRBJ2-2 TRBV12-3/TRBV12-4 TGTGCCAGCAGTATAAACACCGGGGAGCTGTTTTTT CASSINTGELFF
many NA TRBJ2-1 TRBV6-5 TGTGCCAGCAGTTACTCGACGGGCTTTACCTACAATGAGCAGTTCTTC CASSYSTGFTYNEQFF
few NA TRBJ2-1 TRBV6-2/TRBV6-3 TGTGCCAGCAGTCATTTCCCCGGAGGGGGGAACAATGAGCAGTTCTTC CASSHFPGGGNNEQFF
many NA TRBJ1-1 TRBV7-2 TGTGCCAGCAGGTCAACCACAGGGTCTGAAGCTTTCTTT CASRSTTGSEAFF
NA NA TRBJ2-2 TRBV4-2 TGTGCCAGCAGCCAAGATGGTATTTATGGACAGTTACCCCCAACCGGGGAGCTGTTTTTT CASSQDGIYGQLPPTGELFF
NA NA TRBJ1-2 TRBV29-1 TGCAGCGTTGTTGTAGGGGACGGCTACACCTTC CSVVVGDGYTF
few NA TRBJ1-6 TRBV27 TGTGCCAGCAGTTCCCTCGGGGTTAATTCACCCCTCCACTTT CASSSLGVNSPLHF
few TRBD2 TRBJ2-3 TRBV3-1 TGTGCCAGCAGTCGCCACACTAGCGGGAGCACAGATACGCAGTATTTT CASSRHTSGSTDTQYF
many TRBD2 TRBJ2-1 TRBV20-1 TGCAGTGCTAGCCCTACTAGCGGGAGAAACAATGAGCAGTTCTTC CSASPTSGRNNEQFF
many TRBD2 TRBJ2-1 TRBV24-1 TGTGCCACCAGTGATGCGGGGGTAAGCTCCTACAATGAGCAGTTCTTC CATSDAGVSSYNEQFF
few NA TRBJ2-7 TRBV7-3 TGTGCCAGCAGCTTAAGTGGGACACCGGGCCACTACGAGCAGTACTTC CASSLSGTPGHYEQYF
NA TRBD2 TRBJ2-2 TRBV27 TGTGCCAGCAGTTATCTTGGACTAGCGGGAGGGCCCACCGGGGAGCTGTTTTTT CASSYLGLAGGPTGELFF
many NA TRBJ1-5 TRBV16 TGTGCCAGCAGCCAATCGGGAGGTCGGGTCAATCAGCCCCAGCATTTT CASSQSGGRVNQPQHF
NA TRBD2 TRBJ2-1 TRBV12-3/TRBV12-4 TGTGCCAGCAGCTTCTCTAGCGGGGAGAAGCAGTTCTTC CASSFSSGEKQFF
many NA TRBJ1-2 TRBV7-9 TGTGCCAGCAGCTTACAGGGCGGAGGGCCATTTGGCTACACCTTC CASSLQGGGPFGYTF
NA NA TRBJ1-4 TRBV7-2 TGTGCCAGCAGCTTAGATAGGGGCAGTAATGAAAAACTGTTTTTT CASSLDRGSNEKLFF
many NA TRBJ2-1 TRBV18 TGTGCCAGCTCACCATCGGGGGATGAGCAGTTCTTC CASSPSGDEQFF
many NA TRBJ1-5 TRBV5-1 TGCGCCAGCGCAAAAGCCGTGGGTCAGCCCCAGCATTTT CASAKAVGQPQHF
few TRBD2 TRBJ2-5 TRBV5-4 TGTGCCAGCAGCATGGGACTAGCAGACCAAGAGACCCAGTACTTC CASSMGLADQETQYF
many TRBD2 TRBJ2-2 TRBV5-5 TGTGCCAGCACCCAACTAGCGACGAACACCGGGGAGCTGTTTTTT CASTQLATNTGELFF
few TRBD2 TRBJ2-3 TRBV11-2 TGTGCCAGCAGCCGGACTAGCGGTTTCTCAGATACGCAGTATTTT CASSRTSGFSDTQYF
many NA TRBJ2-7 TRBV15 TGTGCCACCAGCAAAGACAGGAGCTCCTACGAGCAGTACTTC CATSKDRSSYEQYF
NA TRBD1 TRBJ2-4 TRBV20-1 TGCAGTGCTCCGGGGGACAGGGAAGACATTCAGTACTTC CSAPGDREDIQYF
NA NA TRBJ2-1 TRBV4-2 TGTGCCAGCAGCCAAGATAGCGGAGGTATCTCCTACAATGAGCAGTTCTTC CASSQDSGGISYNEQFF
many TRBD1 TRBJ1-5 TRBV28 TGTGCCACCCAGGACAGGGAGGGGAATCAGCCCCAGCATTTT CATQDREGNQPQHF
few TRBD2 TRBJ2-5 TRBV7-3 TGTGCCAGCAACAATGGCGGGAGAGGGGAGACCCAGTACTTC CASNNGGRGETQYF
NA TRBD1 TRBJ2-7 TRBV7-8 TGTGCCAGCAGCTATCCCGTTGGAAAGGGGGCTCACGAGCAGTACTTC CASSYPVGKGAHEQYF
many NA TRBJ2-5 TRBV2 TGTGCCAGCAGTGCACCGGGACAACAAGAGACCCAGTACTTC CASSAPGQQETQYF
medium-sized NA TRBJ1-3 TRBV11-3 TGTGCCAGCAGCTTAACGTTTGGGGTTGGAAACACCATATATTTT CASSLTFGVGNTIYF
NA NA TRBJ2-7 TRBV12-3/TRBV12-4 TGTGCCAGCAGTTTGGGTGCGACGGGTAGCGGCTCCTACGAGCAGTACTTC CASSLGATGSGSYEQYF
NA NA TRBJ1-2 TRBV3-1 TGTGCCAGCAGCCAATACCTTCAGGGTGGGTATGGCTACACCTTC CASSQYLQGGYGYTF
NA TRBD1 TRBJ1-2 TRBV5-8 TGTGCCAGCAGCTTGGGGACAGGGGGAAAGGATGGCTACACCTTC CASSLGTGGKDGYTF
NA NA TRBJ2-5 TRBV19 TGTGCCAGTAGTATAGCGTCACACCAAGAGACCCAGTACTTC CASSIASHQETQYF
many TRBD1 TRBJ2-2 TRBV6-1 TGTGCCAGCAGTGGGACAGGGGGCGCCTGGAACACCGGGGAGCTGTTTTTT CASSGTGGAWNTGELFF
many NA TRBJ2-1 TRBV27 TGTGCCAGCAGTTTGGCACGCTCCTACAATGAGCAGTTCTTC CASSLARSYNEQFF
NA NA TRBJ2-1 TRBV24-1 TGTGCCACCAGTGATTTATCCCCCAGGCACAATGAGCAGTTCTTC CATSDLSPRHNEQFF
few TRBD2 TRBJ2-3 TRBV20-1 TGCAGTGCCAAGAAGGGACTAGCGGGTCCCGGTGGAGATACGCAGTATTTT CSAKKGLAGPGGDTQYF
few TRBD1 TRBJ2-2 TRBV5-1 TGCGCCAGCAGCATAGGGACAGGGGGCGCCGGGGAGCTGTTTTTT CASSIGTGGAGELFF
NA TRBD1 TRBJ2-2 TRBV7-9 TGTGCCAGCAGCGTCGAGGGGGCTTACACCGGGGAGCTGTTTTTT CASSVEGAYTGELFF
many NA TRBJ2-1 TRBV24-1 TGTGCCACCAGTGATTTGGGCCAGGGCAATGAGCAGTTCTTC CATSDLGQGNEQFF
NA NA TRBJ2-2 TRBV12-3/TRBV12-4 TGTGCCAGCAGTTTAGCGGGGGGGCAGAGCGGGGAGCTGTTTTTT CASSLAGGQSGELFF
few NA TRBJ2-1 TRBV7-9 TGTGCCAGCAGCTTCTTCCGGGGTGGGGATGAGCAGTTCTTC CASSFFRGGDEQFF